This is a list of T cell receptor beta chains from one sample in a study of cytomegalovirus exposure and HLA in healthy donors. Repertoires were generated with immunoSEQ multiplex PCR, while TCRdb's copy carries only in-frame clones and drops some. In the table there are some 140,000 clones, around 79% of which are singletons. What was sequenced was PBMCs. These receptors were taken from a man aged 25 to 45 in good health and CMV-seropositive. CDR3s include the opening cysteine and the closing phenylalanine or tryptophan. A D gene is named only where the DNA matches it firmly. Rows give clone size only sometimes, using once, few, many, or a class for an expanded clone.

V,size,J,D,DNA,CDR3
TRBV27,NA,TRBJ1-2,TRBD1,TGTGCCAGCAGTTCGTTGGACAGGAACATAGCTAACTATGGCTACACCTTC,CASSSLDRNIANYGYTF
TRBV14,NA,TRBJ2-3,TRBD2,TGTGCCAGCAGCCAAGATGCGCGGACTAGCGGGATCGCAGATACGCAGTATTTT,CASSQDARTSGIADTQYF
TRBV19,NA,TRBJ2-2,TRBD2,TGTGCCAGTAGTATAGATACGGGACTAGCGGGAGGGCCTCGCGGGGAGCTGTTTTTT,CASSIDTGLAGGPRGELFF
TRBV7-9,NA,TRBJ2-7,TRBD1,TGTGCCAGCAGCTTAGAAGGGGGCCGCTCCTACGAGCAGTACTTC,CASSLEGGRSYEQYF
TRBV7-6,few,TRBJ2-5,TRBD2,TGTGCCAGCGGAGGGACTAGCGGGCAAGAGACCCAGTACTTC,CASGGTSGQETQYF
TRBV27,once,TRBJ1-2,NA,TGTGCCAGCAGTTTGTTTCGAGAATATGGCTACACCTTC,CASSLFREYGYTF
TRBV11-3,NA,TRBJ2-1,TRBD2,TGTGCCAGCAGCCCCGGACTAGCGGGTGAATGGCAGTTCTTC,CASSPGLAGEWQFF
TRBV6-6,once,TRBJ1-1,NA,TGTGCCAGCAGTATGACAGGAAACACTGAAGCTTTCTTT,CASSMTGNTEAFF
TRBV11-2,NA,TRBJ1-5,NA,TGTGCCAGCAGCTTGATTGAGGGCAATCAGCCCCAGCATTTT,CASSLIEGNQPQHF
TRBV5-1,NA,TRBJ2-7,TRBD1,TGCGCCAGCAGCCCGGGACAGGGCGCCGAGCAGTACTTC,CASSPGQGAEQYF
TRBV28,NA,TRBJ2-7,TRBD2,TGTGCCAGCAGTTTTACTAGCGGGAGGGCCTACGAGCAGTACTTC,CASSFTSGRAYEQYF
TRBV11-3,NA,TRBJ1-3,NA,TGTGCCAGCAGCCCAGGCTCTGGAAACACCATATATTTT,CASSPGSGNTIYF
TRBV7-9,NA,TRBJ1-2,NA,TGTGCCAGCAGCCGGGACACCTCCCAGGGTGGCTACACCTTC,CASSRDTSQGGYTF
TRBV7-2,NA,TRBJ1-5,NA,TGTGCCAGCAGCGGCGGGGGGCCCTTTAGCAATCAGCCCCAGCATTTT,CASSGGGPFSNQPQHF
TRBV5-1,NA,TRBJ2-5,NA,TGCGCCAGCGCCGATTTCAGGGACACGAAAGAGACCCAGTACTTC,CASADFRDTKETQYF
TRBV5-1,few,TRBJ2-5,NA,TGCGCCAGCAGCCTACAAGAGACCCAGTACTTC,CASSLQETQYF
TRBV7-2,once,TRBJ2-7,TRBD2,TGTGCCAGCAGCCTAAATTGGCGGGAGGAGCAGTACTTC,CASSLNWREEQYF
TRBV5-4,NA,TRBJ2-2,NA,TGTGCCAGCAGCCTACAGGGCACCGGGGAGCTGTTTTTT,CASSLQGTGELFF
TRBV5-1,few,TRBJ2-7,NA,TGCGCCAGCAGCTTGGGTATATCGGGAAACTCCTACGAGCAGTACTTC,CASSLGISGNSYEQYF
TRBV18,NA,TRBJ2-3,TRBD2,TGTGCCAGCTCACCACTTCCTAGCGGGGGCACAGATACGCAGTATTTT,CASSPLPSGGTDTQYF
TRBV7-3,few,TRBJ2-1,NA,TGTGCCAGCAGCCCCAGTACCTCCTACAATGAGCAGTTCTTC,CASSPSTSYNEQFF
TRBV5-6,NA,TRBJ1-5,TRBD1,TGTGCCAGCAGCTGGGGGACAGATAGCAATCAGCCCCAGCATTTT,CASSWGTDSNQPQHF
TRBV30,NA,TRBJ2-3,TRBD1,TGTGCCTGGAGGAACTCAGGGGGCGCAACAGATACGCAGTATTTT,CAWRNSGGATDTQYF
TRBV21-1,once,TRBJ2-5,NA,TGTGCCAGCAGCGGCAGGGATAATCAAGAGACCCAGTACTTC,CASSGRDNQETQYF
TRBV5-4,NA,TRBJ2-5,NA,TGTGCCAGCAGCCCCGCCTGGCGGGACCAAGAGACCCAGTACTTC,CASSPAWRDQETQYF